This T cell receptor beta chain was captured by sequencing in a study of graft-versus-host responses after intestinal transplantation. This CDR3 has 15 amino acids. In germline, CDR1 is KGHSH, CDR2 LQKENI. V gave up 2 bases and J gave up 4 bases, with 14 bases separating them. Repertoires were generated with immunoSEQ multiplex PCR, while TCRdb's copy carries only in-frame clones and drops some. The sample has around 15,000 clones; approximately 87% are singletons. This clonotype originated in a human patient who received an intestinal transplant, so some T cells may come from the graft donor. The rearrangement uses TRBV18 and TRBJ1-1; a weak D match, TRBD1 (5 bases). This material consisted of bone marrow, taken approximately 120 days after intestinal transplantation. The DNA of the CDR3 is TGTGCCAGCTCACCAACGCCTGGGAGGGGCACTGAAGCTTTCTTT. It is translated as CASSPTPGRGTEAFF.